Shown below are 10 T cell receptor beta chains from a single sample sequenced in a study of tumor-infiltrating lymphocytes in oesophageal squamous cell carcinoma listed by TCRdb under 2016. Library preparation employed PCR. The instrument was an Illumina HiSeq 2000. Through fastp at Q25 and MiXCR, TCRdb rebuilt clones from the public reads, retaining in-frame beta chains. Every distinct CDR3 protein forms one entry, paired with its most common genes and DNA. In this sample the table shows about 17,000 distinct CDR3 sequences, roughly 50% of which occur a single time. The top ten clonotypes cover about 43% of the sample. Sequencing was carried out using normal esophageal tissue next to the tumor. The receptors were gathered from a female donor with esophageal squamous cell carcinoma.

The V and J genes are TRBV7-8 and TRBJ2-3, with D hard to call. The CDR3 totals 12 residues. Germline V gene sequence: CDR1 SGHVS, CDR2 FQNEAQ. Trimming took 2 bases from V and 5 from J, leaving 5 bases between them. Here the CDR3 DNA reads TGTGCCAGCAGCTTAAACCGAGATACGCAGTATTTT. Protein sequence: CASSLNRDTQYF.

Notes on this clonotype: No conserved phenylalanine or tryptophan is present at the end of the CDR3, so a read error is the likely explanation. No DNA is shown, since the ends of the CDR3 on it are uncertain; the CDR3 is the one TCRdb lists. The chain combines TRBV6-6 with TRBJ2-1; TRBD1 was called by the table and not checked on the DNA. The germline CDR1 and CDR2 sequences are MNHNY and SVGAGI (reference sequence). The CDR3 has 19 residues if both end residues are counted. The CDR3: CASSYSTGQGFFSPLHFGN.

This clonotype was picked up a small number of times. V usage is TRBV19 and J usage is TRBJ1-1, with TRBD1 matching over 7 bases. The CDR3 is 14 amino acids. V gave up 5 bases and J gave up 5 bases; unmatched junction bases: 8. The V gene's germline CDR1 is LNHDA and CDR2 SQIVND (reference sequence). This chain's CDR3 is CASSSQGGGTEAFF. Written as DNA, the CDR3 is TGTGCCAGTAGTTCCCAGGGGGGGGGAACTGAAGCTTTCTTT.

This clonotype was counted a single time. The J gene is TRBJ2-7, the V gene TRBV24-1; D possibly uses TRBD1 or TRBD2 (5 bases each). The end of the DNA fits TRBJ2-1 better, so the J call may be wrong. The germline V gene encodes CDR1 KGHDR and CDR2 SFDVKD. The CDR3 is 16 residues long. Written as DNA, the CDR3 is TGTGCCACCAGTGATCCCCGGGACGGAATCTACAATGAGCAGTTCTTC. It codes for CATSDPRDGIYNEQFF.

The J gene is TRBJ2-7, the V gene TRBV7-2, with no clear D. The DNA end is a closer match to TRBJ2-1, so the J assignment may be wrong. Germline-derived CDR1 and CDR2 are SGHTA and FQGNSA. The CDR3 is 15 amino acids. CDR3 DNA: TGTGCCAGCAGCCAACGTTTATACGCCGGGAATGAGCAGTTCTTC. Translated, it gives CASSQRLYAGNEQFF.

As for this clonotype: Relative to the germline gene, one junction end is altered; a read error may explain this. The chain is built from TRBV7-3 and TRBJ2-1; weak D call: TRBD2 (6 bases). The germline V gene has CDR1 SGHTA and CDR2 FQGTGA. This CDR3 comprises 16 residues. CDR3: CVSSPYTSSKVNEQFF. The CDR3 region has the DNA TGTGTCAGCAGCCCCTACACTAGCAGTAAAGTCAATGAGCAGTTCTTC.

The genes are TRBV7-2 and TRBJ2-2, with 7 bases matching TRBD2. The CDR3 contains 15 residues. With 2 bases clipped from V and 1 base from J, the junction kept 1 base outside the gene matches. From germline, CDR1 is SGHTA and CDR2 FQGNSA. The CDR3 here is CASSLLAVNTGELFF. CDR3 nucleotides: TGTGCCAGCAGCTTACTAGCGGTGAACACCGGGGAGCTGTTTTTT.

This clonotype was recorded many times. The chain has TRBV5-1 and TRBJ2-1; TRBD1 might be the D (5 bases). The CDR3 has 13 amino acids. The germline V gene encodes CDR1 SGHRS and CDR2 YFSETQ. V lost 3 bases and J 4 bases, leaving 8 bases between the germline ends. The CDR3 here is CASSSQVYNEQFF. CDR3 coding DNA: TGCGCCAGCAGCTCACAGGTTTACAATGAGCAGTTCTTC.

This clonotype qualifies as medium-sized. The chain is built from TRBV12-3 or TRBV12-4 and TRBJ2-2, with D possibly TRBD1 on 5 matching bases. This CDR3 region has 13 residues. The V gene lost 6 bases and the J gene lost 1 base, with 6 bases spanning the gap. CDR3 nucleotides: TGTGCCAGCAGCGACAGGAACACCGGGGAGCTGTTTTTT. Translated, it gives CASSDRNTGELFF.

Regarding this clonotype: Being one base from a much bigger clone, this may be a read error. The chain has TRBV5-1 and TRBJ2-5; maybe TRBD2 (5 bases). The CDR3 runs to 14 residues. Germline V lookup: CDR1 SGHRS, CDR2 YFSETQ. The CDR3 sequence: CASSLPESTGELYF. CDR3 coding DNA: TGCGCCAGCAGTCTCCCGGAGAGTACCGGGGAGCTGTATTTT.